This entry concerns a single T cell receptor beta chain. The antigen remains unidentified. This specimen belongs to a study of monozygotic twins with inflammatory bowel disease. Germline V gene sequence: CDR1 LGHNT, CDR2 FRNRAP. CDR3 size: 13 residues. After re-calling the 5' RACE reads, TCRdb lists one entry per CDR3 protein, DNA absent. This table holds 210,000 or so distinct CDR3 sequences. Overall study findings and caveats: Distinction of different T cell subtypes was not possible.

The sample taken for sequencing was blood. This TCR was recovered from a human donor with ulcerative colitis or Crohn's disease, or a healthy co-twin of an affected twin (not recorded which). The chain is built from TRBV12-5 and TRBJ1-1; with no DNA, the TCRdb D assignment of TRBD1 cannot be verified. CDR3 in amino acids: CASGLAQGVGAFF.